The text below deals with one TCR beta chain. With 60 Vbeta and 13 Jbeta primers, the PCR was carried out. TCRdb's copy holds only in-frame clones and misses some; the assay was immunoSEQ multiplex PCR. The table shows 40,000 to 55,000 clones, with approximately 78% occurring only once. CDR1 MNHNS and CDR2 SASEGT come from the germline V gene. V dropped 6 bases and J dropped 2 bases, with 11 bases sitting between them. This CDR3 has 13 residues. The data were taken from a study of cytomegalovirus exposure and HLA in healthy donors. The sample was PBMCs. This clonotype was obtained from a woman aged 25-40 years in good health and CMV-seronegative. The chain joins TRBV6-1 to TRBJ2-7; a possible D gene is TRBD1 (5 bases). CDR3 sequence: CASRRTQTYEQYF. In nucleotides, the CDR3 is TGTGCCAGCAGACGGACACAGACCTACGAGCAGTACTTC.